This T cell receptor beta chain was obtained from a study of blood T cell repertoires in COVID-19. Across the whole study: PBMCs, B-cell-depleted T cells, or T cells provided the cDNA or gDNA that made up the material.

Data came from immunoSEQ multiplex PCR; TCRdb stores just in-frame clones and leaves some out. The sample records tens of thousands of clones, roughly nine tenths being singletons. The table lists this clone with a count of one. This CDR3 has 14 amino acids. With 3 bases removed from V and 4 bases from J, the gap between germline ends came to 12 bases. Per germline, CDR1 KGHSH and CDR2 LQKENI. Sequenced: peripheral blood. This receptor was taken from a human donor in a cohort sampled during active COVID-19. The rearrangement uses TRBV18 and TRBJ1-1; D possibly corresponds to TRBD1 (6 bases). Written as DNA, the CDR3 is TGTGCCAGCTCACCGGGGGCGGAGGCCACTGAAGCTTTCTTT. Translating it yields CASSPGAEATEAFF.